This T cell receptor (beta chain) was sequenced during a study of blood T cell repertoires in COVID-19. The ends were cut back, 0 bases at V and 8 bases at J, with 11 bases in the middle. The CDR3 has 13 residues. Germline assignment: CDR1 SGHNT and CDR2 YYREEE (reference sequence). The assay was immunoSEQ multiplex PCR, and TCRdb's table has in-frame clones only and misses some. The sample has 15,000 to 20,000 clones, about 93% seen once. The sequencing input was peripheral blood. The chain has TRBV5-4 and TRBJ1-2; D is perhaps TRBD1 (5 bases). This receptor was identified in a man in his 60s with active COVID-19. CDR3 protein: CASSLGSGGGYTF. CDR3 DNA sequence: TGTGCCAGCAGCTTGGGATCGGGGGGAGGCTACACCTTC.